This TCR beta chain was sequenced during a study of radiotherapy plus CTLA-4 blockade in lung cancer. Study details: Overall, around 18% of patients showed an objective response, while around 34% attained disease control.

As regards this clone: The antigen is undetermined.

General study points: Blood-borne expansion of tumor-derived TCR clones followed radiotherapy plus ipilimumab.

Germline CDR1 reads MNHNY; CDR2 reads SVGAGI (reference sequence). This CDR3 spans 16 amino acids. Trimming stripped 0 bases from V and 0 bases from J, with 11 bases between. The study treated chemo-refractory metastatic non-small-cell lung cancer patients with focal radiation plus ipilimumab CTLA-4 blockade. Profiling relied on immunoSEQ multiplex PCR, and the TCRdb table lists in-frame clones only, not all of them. Of about 93,000 clones in the sample, almost 90% were seen once. The material was peripheral blood, obtained from a patient treated with radiotherapy plus ipilimumab. The sequence was collected from a human donor with non-small cell lung cancer that progressed on radiotherapy plus ipilimumab. J is TRBJ1-1 and V is TRBV6-6, with D hard to call. CDR3 sequence: CASSYSVQTLNTEAFF. Written as DNA, the CDR3 is TGTGCCAGCAGTTACTCGGTACAGACTTTGAACACTGAAGCTTTCTTT.